This TCR beta chain is drawn from a study of cytomegalovirus exposure and HLA in healthy donors. In regard to this clone: Its antigen remains unidentified.

This CDR3 has 14 amino acids. Trimming took off 4 bases at V and 6 bases at J, with 16 bases between the two ends. CDR1 is SGHVS, CDR2 FQNEAQ, per germline. Findings and caveats of the study: The study recorded 160 or so TCR beta chains that were cytomegalovirus-associated. An analysis done earlier found most TCR beta V segments productive about 90% or about 30% of the time. Accurate prediction of most subjects' HLA-A and HLA-B alleles from TCR beta sequences was reported.

In the PCR, 60 Vbeta and 13 Jbeta primers were used. Original processing notes: In a later analysis, of about 80 million unique beta chains, about 10 million appeared in at least two donors. Here immunoSEQ multiplex PCR was the method, and the copy in TCRdb shows in-frame clones only, minus some. V and J calls and clone size are copied from that table; D and trimming were computed from the DNA. Here the sample spans 100,000 or so clones, around 82% being singletons. The chain has TRBV7-8 and TRBJ2-7, with D tentatively TRBD2 (5 bases). This TCR came from a man aged 25-40 years in good health and CMV-seropositive. The sequenced sample was PBMCs. Here the CDR3 reads CASSSRGQALEQYF. In nucleotides, the CDR3 is TGTGCCAGCAGCTCCCGGGGTCAAGCGCTCGAGCAGTACTTC.